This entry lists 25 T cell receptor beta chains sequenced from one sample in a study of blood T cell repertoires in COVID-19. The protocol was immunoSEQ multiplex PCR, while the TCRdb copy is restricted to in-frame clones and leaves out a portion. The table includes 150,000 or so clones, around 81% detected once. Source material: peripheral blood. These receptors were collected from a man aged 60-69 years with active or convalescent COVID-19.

The CDR3 sequence is CASSHPKTSGDNEQFF. Here the CDR3 DNA reads TGTGCCAGCAGCCACCCGAAAACTAGCGGCGACAATGAGCAGTTCTTC. The chain uses TRBV11-3 and TRBJ2-1, with 8 bases matching TRBD2. The V gene's germline CDR1 is SGHNT and CDR2 YENEEA. The CDR3 extends over 16 amino acids. After removal of 5 bases from V and 5 bases from J, the junction contained 11 bases not matched to a gene.

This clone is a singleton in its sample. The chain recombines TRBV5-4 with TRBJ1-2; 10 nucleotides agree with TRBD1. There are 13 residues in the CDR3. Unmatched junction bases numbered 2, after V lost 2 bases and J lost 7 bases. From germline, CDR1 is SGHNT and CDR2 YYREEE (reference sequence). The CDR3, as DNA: TGTGCCAGCAGCTTCGGACAGGGGGGTGGCTACACCTTC. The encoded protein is CASSFGQGGGYTF. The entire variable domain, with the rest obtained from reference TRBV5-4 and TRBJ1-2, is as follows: ETGVTQSPTHLIKTRGQQVTLRCSSQSGHNTVSWYQQALGQGPQFIFQYYREEENGRGNFPPRFSGLQFPNYSSELNVNALELDDSALYLCASSFGQGGGYTFGSGTRLTVV.

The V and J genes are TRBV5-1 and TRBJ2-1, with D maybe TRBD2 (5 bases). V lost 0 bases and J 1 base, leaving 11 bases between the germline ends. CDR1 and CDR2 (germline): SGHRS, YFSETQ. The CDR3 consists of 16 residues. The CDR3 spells CASSLAGRVSYNEQFF. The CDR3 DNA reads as TGCGCCAGCAGCTTGGCGGGGAGAGTTTCCTACAATGAGCAGTTCTTC.

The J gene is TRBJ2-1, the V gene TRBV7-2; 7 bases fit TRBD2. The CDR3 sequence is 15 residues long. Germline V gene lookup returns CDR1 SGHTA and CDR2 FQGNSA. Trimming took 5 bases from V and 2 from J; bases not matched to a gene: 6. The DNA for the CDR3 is TGTGCCAGCAGCCCGAGGGCGGGAGCCTACAATGAGCAGTTCTTC. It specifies CASSPRAGAYNEQFF.

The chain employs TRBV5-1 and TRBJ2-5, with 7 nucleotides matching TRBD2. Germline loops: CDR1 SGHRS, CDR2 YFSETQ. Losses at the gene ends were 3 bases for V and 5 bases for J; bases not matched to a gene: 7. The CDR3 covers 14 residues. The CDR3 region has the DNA TGCGCCAGCAGCTCCGGACTAGACACGGAGACCCAGTACTTC. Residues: CASSSGLDTETQYF.

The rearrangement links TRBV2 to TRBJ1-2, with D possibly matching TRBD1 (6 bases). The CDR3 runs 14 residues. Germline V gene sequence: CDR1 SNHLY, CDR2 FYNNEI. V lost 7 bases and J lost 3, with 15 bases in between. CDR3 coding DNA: TGTGCCAGCACCAGGAACAGGGATGACTATGGCTACACCTTC. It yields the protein CASTRNRDDYGYTF.

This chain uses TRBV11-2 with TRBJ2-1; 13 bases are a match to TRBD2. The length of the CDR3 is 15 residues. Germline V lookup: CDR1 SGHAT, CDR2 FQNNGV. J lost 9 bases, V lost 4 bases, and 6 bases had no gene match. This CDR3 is CASSSPRTSGGEQFF. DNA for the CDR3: TGTGCCAGCAGCTCACCGCGGACTAGCGGGGGTGAGCAGTTCTTC. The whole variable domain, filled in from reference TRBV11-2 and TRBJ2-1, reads EAGVAQSPRYKIIEKRQSVAFWCNPISGHATLYWYQQILGQGPKLLIQFQNNGVVDDSQLPKDRFSAERLKGVDSTLKIQPAKLEDSAVYLCASSSPRTSGGEQFFGPGTRLTVL.

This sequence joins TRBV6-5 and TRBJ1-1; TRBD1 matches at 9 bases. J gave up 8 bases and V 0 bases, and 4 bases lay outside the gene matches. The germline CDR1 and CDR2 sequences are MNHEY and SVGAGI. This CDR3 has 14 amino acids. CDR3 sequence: CASSYSPGQGEAFF. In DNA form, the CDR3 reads TGTGCCAGCAGTTACTCACCTGGACAGGGGGAAGCTTTCTTT.

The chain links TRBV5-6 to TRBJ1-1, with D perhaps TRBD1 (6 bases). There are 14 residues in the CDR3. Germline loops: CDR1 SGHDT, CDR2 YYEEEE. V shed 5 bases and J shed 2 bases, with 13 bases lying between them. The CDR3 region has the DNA TGTGCCAGCAGGCTGGGACACATAAACACTGAAGCTTTCTTT. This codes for CASRLGHINTEAFF.

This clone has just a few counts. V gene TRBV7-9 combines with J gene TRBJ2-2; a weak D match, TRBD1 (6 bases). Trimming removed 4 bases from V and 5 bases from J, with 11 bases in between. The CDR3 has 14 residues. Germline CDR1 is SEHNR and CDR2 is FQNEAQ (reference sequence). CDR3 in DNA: TGTGCCAGCAGCTACAGGGATGTGACCGGGGAGCTGTTTTTT. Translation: CASSYRDVTGELFF.

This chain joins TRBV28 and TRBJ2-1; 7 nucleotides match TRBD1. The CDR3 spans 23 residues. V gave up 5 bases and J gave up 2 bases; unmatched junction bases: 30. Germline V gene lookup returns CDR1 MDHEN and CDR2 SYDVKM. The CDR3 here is CASSPQLWEWGTDESRTYNEQFF. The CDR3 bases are TGTGCCAGCAGTCCACAGCTCTGGGAGTGGGGGACAGACGAATCCCGAACCTACAATGAGCAGTTCTTC.

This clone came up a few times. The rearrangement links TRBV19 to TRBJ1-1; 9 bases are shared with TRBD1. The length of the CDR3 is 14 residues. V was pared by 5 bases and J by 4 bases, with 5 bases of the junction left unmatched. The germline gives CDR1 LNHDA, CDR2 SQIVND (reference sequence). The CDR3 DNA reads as TGTGCCAGTAGTCAAACAGGGGGCATCACTGAAGCTTTCTTT. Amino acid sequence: CASSQTGGITEAFF. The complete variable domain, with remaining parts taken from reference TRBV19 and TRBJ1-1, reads DGGITQSPKYLFRKEGQNVTLSCEQNLNHDAMYWYRQDPGQGLRLIYYSQIVNDFQKGDIAEGYSVSREKKESFPLTVTSAQKNPTAFYLCASSQTGGITEAFFGQGTRLTVV.

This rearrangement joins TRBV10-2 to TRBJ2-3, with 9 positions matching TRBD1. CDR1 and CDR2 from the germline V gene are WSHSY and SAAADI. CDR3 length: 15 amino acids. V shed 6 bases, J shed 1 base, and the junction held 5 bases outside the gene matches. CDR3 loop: CASRHRGHGTDTQYF. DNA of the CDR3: TGCGCCAGCAGACACAGGGGGCACGGCACAGATACGCAGTATTTT.

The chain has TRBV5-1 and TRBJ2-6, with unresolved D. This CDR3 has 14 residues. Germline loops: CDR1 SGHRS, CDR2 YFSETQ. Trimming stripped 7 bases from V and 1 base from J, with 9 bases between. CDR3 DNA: TGCGCCAGCCTCCCCAGTTCTGGGGCCAACGTCCTGACTTTC. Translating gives CASLPSSGANVLTF.

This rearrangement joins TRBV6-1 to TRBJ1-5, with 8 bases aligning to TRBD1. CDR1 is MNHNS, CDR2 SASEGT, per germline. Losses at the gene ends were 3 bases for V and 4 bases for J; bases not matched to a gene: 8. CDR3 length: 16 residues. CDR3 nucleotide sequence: TGTGCCAGCAGTGAGATCACAGGGGGTAAAAATCAGCCCCAGCATTTT. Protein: CASSEITGGKNQPQHF.

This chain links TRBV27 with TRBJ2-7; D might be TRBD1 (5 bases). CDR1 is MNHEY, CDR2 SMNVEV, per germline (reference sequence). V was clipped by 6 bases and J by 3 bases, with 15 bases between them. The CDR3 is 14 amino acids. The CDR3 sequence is CASSIQDGIYEQYF. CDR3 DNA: TGTGCCAGCAGCATACAGGATGGAATCTACGAGCAGTACTTC.

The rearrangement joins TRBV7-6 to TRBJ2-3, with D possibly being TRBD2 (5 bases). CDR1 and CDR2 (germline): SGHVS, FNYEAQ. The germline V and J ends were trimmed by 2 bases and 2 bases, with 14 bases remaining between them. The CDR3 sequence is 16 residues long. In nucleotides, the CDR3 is TGTGCCAGCAGCTTAACCGCGGACGGGGTCACAGATACGCAGTATTTT. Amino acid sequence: CASSLTADGVTDTQYF.

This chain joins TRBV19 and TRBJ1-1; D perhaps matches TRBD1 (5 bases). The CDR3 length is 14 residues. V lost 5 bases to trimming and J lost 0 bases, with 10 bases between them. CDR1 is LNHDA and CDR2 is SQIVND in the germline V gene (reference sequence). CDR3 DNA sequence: TGTGCCAGTAGTCCCTCGACAGTGAACACTGAAGCTTTCTTT. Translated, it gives CASSPSTVNTEAFF.

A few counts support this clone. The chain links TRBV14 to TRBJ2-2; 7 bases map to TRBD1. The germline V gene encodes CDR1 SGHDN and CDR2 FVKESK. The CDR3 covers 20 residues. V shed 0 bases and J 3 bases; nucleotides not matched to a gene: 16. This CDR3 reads CASSQDPIMRTGTYTGELFF. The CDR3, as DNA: TGTGCCAGCAGCCAAGACCCCATAATGAGGACAGGAACGTACACCGGGGAGCTGTTTTTT.

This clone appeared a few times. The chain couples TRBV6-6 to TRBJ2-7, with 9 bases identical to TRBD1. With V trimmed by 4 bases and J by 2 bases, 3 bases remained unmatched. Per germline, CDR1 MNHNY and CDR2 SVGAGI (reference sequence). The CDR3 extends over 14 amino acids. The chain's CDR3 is CASSSGQGTYEQYF. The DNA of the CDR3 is TGTGCCAGCAGTTCAGGACAGGGGACCTACGAGCAGTACTTC.

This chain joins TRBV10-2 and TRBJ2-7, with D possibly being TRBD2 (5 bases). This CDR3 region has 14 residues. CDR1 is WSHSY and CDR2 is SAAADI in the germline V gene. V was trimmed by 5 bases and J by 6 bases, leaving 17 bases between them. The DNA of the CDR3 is TGCGCCAGCAGTTTGGCCCGCCGGGGATTCGAGCAGTACTTC. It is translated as CASSLARRGFEQYF.

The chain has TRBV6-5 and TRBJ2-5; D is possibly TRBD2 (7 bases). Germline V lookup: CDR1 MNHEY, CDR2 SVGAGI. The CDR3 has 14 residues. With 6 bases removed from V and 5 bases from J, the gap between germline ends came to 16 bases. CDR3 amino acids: CASRPGGGEETQYF. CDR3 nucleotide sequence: TGTGCCAGCAGACCCGGCGGGGGCGAGGAGACCCAGTACTTC.

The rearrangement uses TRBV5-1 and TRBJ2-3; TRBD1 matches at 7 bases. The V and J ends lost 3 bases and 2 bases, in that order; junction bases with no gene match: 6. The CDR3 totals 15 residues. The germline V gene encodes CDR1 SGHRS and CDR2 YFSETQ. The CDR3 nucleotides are TGCGCCAGCAGCTCCCTGGGACAGCCCACAGATACGCAGTATTTT. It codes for CASSSLGQPTDTQYF. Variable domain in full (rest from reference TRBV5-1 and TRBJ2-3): KAGVTQTPRYLIKTRGQQVTLSCSPISGHRSVSWYQQTPGQGLQFLFEYFSETQRNKGNFPGRFSGRQFSNSRSEMNVSTLELGDSALYLCASSSLGQPTDTQYFGPGTRLTVL.

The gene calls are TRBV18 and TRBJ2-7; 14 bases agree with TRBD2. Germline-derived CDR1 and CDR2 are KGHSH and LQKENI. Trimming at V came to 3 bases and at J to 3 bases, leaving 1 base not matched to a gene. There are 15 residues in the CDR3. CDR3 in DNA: TGTGCCAGCTCACCCGGGACTAGCGGGAGCTACGAGCAGTACTTC. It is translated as CASSPGTSGSYEQYF.

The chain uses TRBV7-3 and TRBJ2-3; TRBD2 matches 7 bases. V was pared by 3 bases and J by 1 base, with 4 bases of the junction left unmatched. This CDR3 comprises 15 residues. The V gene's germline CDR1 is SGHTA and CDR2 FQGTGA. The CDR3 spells CASSFGRGGTDTQYF. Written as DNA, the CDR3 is TGTGCCAGCAGCTTCGGACGGGGGGGCACAGATACGCAGTATTTT. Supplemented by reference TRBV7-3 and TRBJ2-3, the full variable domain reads GAGVSQTPSNKVTEKGKYVELRCDPISGHTALYWYRQSLGQGPEFLIYFQGTGAADDSGLPNDRFFAVRPEGSVSTLKIQRTERGDSAVYLCASSFGRGGTDTQYFGPGTRLTVL.